The 20 T cell receptor beta chains presented below share a single source sample, sequenced in a study of OX40 agonist ivuxolimab in advanced cancers. The data were produced by immunoSEQ multiplex PCR, yet TCRdb's version contains in-frame clones alone and is incomplete. The sample yields 80,000 or so clones, about nine tenths seen once. The source material was CD4+ or CD8+ T cells sorted from blood, sampled in a trial of the OX40 agonist ivuxolimab. These TCRs come from an adult with an advanced solid tumor such as melanoma, head and neck, liver or kidney cancer.

The V call is TRBV5-1, the J call TRBJ2-2, with D tentatively TRBD2 (6 bases). CDR3 size: 16 residues. V lost 0 bases, J lost 2 bases, and 11 bases lay in between. CDR1 is SGHRS and CDR2 is YFSETQ in the germline V gene. CDR3 residues: CASSLEWGDNTGELFF. In DNA form, the CDR3 reads TGCGCCAGCAGCTTGGAGTGGGGGGATAACACCGGGGAGCTGTTTTTT.

The V and J genes are TRBV14 and TRBJ2-2; 8 bases are shared with TRBD2. Germline V gives CDR1 SGHDN, CDR2 FVKESK. This CDR3 is 17 amino acids long. Trimming took 4 bases from V and 5 from J; bases not matched to a gene: 12. The CDR3 nucleotides are TGTGCCAGCAGCCTCCGGCAAGCGGGAGAAAGGACCGGGGAGCTGTTTTTT. As protein: CASSLRQAGERTGELFF.

The rearrangement links TRBV11-1 to TRBJ1-1; the D is unclear. Trimming cost V 0 bases and J 0 bases, with 5 bases left between them. The germline V gene has CDR1 SGHAT and CDR2 FQDESV (reference sequence). The CDR3 loop spans 14 amino acids. This chain's CDR3 is CASSLAPMNTEAFF. Here the CDR3 DNA reads TGTGCCAGCAGCTTAGCCCCTATGAACACTGAAGCTTTCTTT.

This clone has just one count. The chain recombines TRBV5-4 with TRBJ2-4; 9 bases are shared with TRBD1. The germline gives CDR1 SGHNT, CDR2 YYREEE (reference sequence). The V segment lost 4 bases and the J segment 9 bases; nucleotides outside the gene matches: 11. The CDR3 has 15 residues. This CDR3 reads CASSAAGTGSSIQYF. DNA of the CDR3: TGTGCCAGCAGCGCAGCCGGGACAGGGAGTAGCATTCAGTACTTC.

There are a few counts of this clone. This chain uses TRBV28 with TRBJ2-2; 10 bases agree with TRBD1. Germline V gene data show CDR1 as MDHEN and CDR2 as SYDVKM. The CDR3 has 15 amino acids. V was clipped by 6 bases and J by 4 bases; unmatched bases: 5. CDR3 bases: TGTGCCAGCAGGCCCCGGGACAGGGGCACCGGGGAGCTGTTTTTT. This encodes CASRPRDRGTGELFF.

This chain uses TRBV11-3 with TRBJ1-1, with 8 bases aligning to TRBD1. Germline loops: CDR1 SGHNT, CDR2 YENEEA. This CDR3 has 15 amino acids. The V segment lost 3 bases and the J segment 4 bases; nucleotides outside the gene matches: 7. CDR3 DNA sequence: TGTGCCAGCAGCTTTTGGACAGGGAGGTTCACTGAAGCTTTCTTT. It is translated as CASSFWTGRFTEAFF.

The V and J genes are TRBV7-8 and TRBJ2-1, with 7 positions matching TRBD2. The CDR3 contains 17 residues. The V and J ends lost 5 bases and 0 bases, in that order; junction bases with no gene match: 10. Germline loops: CDR1 SGHVS, CDR2 FQNEAQ. The CDR3 nucleotides are TGTGCCAGCAGCCCGAATATAATAGCGGGCTCCTACAATGAGCAGTTCTTC. Translated: CASSPNIIAGSYNEQFF.

The rearrangement links TRBV10-2 to TRBJ2-7; 10 bases agree with TRBD2. This CDR3 is built from 14 residues. Germline assignment: CDR1 WSHSY and CDR2 SAAADI. J was trimmed by 7 bases and V by 6 bases; bases with no gene match: 9. The CDR3 sequence: CASRGLAVTGEQYF. The CDR3 region has the DNA TGCGCCAGCAGAGGACTAGCGGTAACGGGGGAGCAGTACTTC.

The chain has TRBV6-1 and TRBJ1-1, with D unclear. There are 11 residues in the CDR3. Germline V lookup: CDR1 MNHNS, CDR2 SASEGT. Trimming stripped 8 bases from V and 2 bases from J, with 6 bases between. The DNA for the CDR3 is TGTGCCAGCCAATTAAACACTGAAGCTTTCTTT. It is translated as CASQLNTEAFF.

The rearrangement joins TRBV27 to TRBJ2-3; D gene uncertain. The CDR3 consists of 12 residues. Deletions cut 3 bases from V and 6 bases from J, with 7 bases between. Germline assignment: CDR1 MNHEY and CDR2 SMNVEV (reference sequence). CDR3 in amino acids: CASSFARDTQYF. The CDR3 DNA reads TGTGCCAGCAGTTTCGCGCGGGATACGCAGTATTTT.

The chain links TRBV10-1 to TRBJ2-7; TRBD1 matches at 10 bases. With V trimmed by 3 bases and J by 3 bases, 23 bases remained unmatched. Germline V gives CDR1 WNHNN, CDR2 SYGVQD (reference sequence). The CDR3 has 21 residues. CDR3 in amino acids: CASSELIVTGTGDFLGYEQYF. Here the CDR3 DNA reads TGCGCCAGCAGTGAATTAATCGTTACAGGGACAGGGGACTTCCTAGGCTACGAGCAGTACTTC.

This chain links TRBV19 with TRBJ2-7, with D tentatively TRBD1 (6 bases). The germline V gene has CDR1 LNHDA and CDR2 SQIVND (reference sequence). The V and J ends lost 9 bases and 7 bases respectively, with 19 bases between them. The CDR3 is 13 amino acids. The CDR3 region has the DNA TGTGCCAGCCGCCCGGGCCAGGGGTTTGAGCAGTACTTC. This sequence encodes CASRPGQGFEQYF.

This CDR3 is CASSVEGQAYNEQFF. CDR3 in DNA: TGTGCCAGCAGCGTAGAGGGACAGGCTTACAATGAGCAGTTCTTC. The chain carries TRBV9 and TRBJ2-1; 8 nucleotides align to TRBD1. Germline-derived CDR1 and CDR2 are SGDLS and YYNGEE. The CDR3 has 15 amino acids. Trimming took 0 bases from V and 4 from J; bases not matched to a gene: 3.

The genes are TRBV9 and TRBJ2-3; D is unclear. The V and J ends lost 0 bases and 2 bases respectively, with 10 bases between them. The CDR3 totals 15 residues. Germline V lookup: CDR1 SGDLS, CDR2 YYNGEE. The CDR3 DNA sequence: TGTGCCAGCAGCGTAGAAAATGGTTTCACAGATACGCAGTATTTT. This sequence encodes CASSVENGFTDTQYF.

V is TRBV12-2 and J is TRBJ1-1. TRBV12-2 is an annotated pseudogene. The CDR3 is made up of 14 amino acids. This CDR3 reads CASKQNPRNTEAFF. CDR3 nucleotides: TGTGCCTCAAAACAGAACCCTAGGAACACTGAAGCTTTCTTT.

This clone was seen a few times. The chain couples TRBV7-8 to TRBJ2-1; D remains unclear. Between the trimmed V and J ends, which lost 3 bases and 7 bases, there was a span of 4 bases. Germline CDR1 SGHVS, CDR2 FQNEAQ. The CDR3 covers 11 residues. CDR3: CASSLQNEQFF. The CDR3 nucleotides are TGTGCCAGCAGCTTGCAGAATGAGCAGTTCTTC.

The gene calls are TRBV28 and TRBJ2-5, with 7 bases fitting TRBD1. There are 13 residues in the CDR3. Germline CDR1 and CDR2: MDHEN and SYDVKM. The junction had 8 bases not matched to a gene; V was cut back by 6 bases and J by 7 bases. The CDR3 coding sequence is TGTGCCAGCAGGGGGACAGAAACAGGGACCCAGTACTTC. It codes for CASRGTETGTQYF. Full variable domain (missing parts from reference TRBV28 and TRBJ2-5): DVKVTQSSRYLVKRTGEKVFLECVQDMDHENMFWYRQDPGLGLRLIYFSYDVKMKEKGDIPEGYSVSREKKERFSLILESASTNQTSMYLCASRGTETGTQYFGPGTRLLVL.

The chain employs TRBV18 and TRBJ2-7; D not certain. This CDR3 contains 14 residues. V was shortened by 1 base and J by 7 bases, with 14 bases between the two germline ends. Germline V gives CDR1 KGHSH, CDR2 LQKENI. As DNA, the CDR3 is TGTGCCAGCTCACCACAACTGTCAGGACGGGAGCAGTACTTC. This translates into CASSPQLSGREQYF.

The J gene is TRBJ2-1, the V gene TRBV28; perhaps TRBD1 as D (5 bases). V lost 5 bases and J 7 bases, leaving 15 bases between the germline ends. The CDR3 has 14 residues. Germline V gene data show CDR1 as MDHEN and CDR2 as SYDVKM. The DNA for the CDR3 is TGTGCCAGCAGTCCCTGGGGCGGATTAAATGAGCAGTTCTTC. It is translated as CASSPWGGLNEQFF.

V is TRBV7-2 and J is TRBJ1-2, with 7 bases fitting TRBD1. CDR3 length: 15 amino acids. V shed 4 bases and J 5 bases; nucleotides not matched to a gene: 10. In germline, CDR1 is SGHTA, CDR2 FQGNSA. The CDR3 region is CASSSSGTEYYGYTF. As DNA, the CDR3 is TGTGCCAGCAGCTCCTCCGGGACAGAGTATTATGGCTACACCTTC.